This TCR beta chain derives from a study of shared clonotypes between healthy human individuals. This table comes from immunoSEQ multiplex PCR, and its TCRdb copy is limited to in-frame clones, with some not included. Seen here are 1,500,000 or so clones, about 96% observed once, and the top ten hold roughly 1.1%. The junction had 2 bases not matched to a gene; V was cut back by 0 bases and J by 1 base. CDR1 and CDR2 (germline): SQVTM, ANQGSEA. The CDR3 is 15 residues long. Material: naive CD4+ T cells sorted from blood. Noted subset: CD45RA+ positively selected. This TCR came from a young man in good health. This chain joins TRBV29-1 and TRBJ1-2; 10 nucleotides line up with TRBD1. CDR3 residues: CSVEEGDRGNYGYTF. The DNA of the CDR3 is TGCAGCGTTGAAGAGGGGGACAGGGGTAACTATGGCTACACCTTC.